This TCR beta chain was sequenced in a study of shared clonotypes between healthy human individuals. Whole-study context: CD8 memory received one plate per donor, CD8 naive two, CD4 memory three and CD4 naive three. Study-wide results and limits: Naive subsets, compared against memory subsets, generally had larger estimated richness values. The generation probabilities recorded for non-shared clonotypes fell below those of clonotypes shared by all four donors.

The material for each subset, its genomic DNA, was split evenly across several immunoSEQ plates. Clones were read by immunoSEQ multiplex PCR, and TCRdb kept only the in-frame ones, dropping some. The repertoire includes about 2.4 million clones, 93% of them detected once, and about 0.39% sits in the top ten. This CDR3 is built from 15 residues. The V gene lost 5 bases and the J gene lost 1 base, with 14 bases spanning the gap. Germline V lookup: CDR1 MNHEY, CDR2 SMNVEV (reference sequence). Points on this clone: Its target is not known.

The sequence was obtained from a man aged 18 to 30 in good health. Some clones in this sample may be carry-over from other donors' samples. The sample was naive CD4+ T cells from PBMCs. Subset defined: CD45RA+ positively selected. This chain connects TRBV27 to TRBJ1-2, with D tentatively TRBD1 (5 bases). The CDR3 here is CASSLLWGSNYGYTF. Written as DNA, the CDR3 is TGTGCCAGCAGTCTTCTTTGGGGGAGTAACTATGGCTACACCTTC.